A single sample gave rise to the 31 T cell receptor beta chains below, sequenced in a study of blood T cell repertoires in COVID-19. Using immunoSEQ multiplex PCR, the repertoire was profiled, and TCRdb retains in-frame clones only, with some absent. Altogether 150,000 to 200,000 clones are present, around 90% being singletons, with the ten largest covering around 0.63%. The sample taken for sequencing was peripheral blood. The receptors were sampled from a man in his fifties with acute or convalescent COVID-19.

The chain employs TRBV18 and TRBJ1-4; 9 bases map to TRBD1. In germline, CDR1 is KGHSH, CDR2 LQKENI. Losses at the gene ends were 3 bases for V and 7 bases for J; bases not matched to a gene: 9. The CDR3 loop spans 16 amino acids. The CDR3: CASSPEGTGTGEKLFF. As DNA, the CDR3 is TGTGCCAGCTCACCGGAAGGGACAGGGACAGGTGAAAAACTGTTTTTT.

J is TRBJ1-2 and V is TRBV2; TRBD1 agrees at 9 bases. V was clipped by 7 bases and J by 5 bases; unmatched bases: 5. CDR3 size: 13 residues. Germline V gene sequence: CDR1 SNHLY, CDR2 FYNNEI. CDR3 nucleotide sequence: TGTGCCAGCAATTCAGACAGGGGGTATGGCTACACCTTC. Translating it yields CASNSDRGYGYTF.

The table lists this clone with a few counts. The chain links TRBV27 to TRBJ2-7, with D perhaps TRBD1 (6 bases). This CDR3 has 17 amino acids. With 7 bases removed from V and 5 bases from J, the gap between germline ends came to 27 bases. In germline, CDR1 is MNHEY, CDR2 SMNVEV (reference sequence). The CDR3 loop reads CASTIASWAGARDEQYF. The DNA for the CDR3 is TGTGCCAGCACCATAGCTTCTTGGGCAGGGGCAAGGGACGAGCAGTACTTC.

V and J are TRBV2 and TRBJ1-5; D is perhaps TRBD1 (5 bases). Germline assignment: CDR1 SNHLY and CDR2 FYNNEI. V was shortened by 2 bases and J by 4 bases, with 6 bases between the two germline ends. This CDR3 has 13 residues. Here the CDR3 DNA reads TGTGCCAGCAGTGAACCAGGGAATCAGCCCCAGCATTTT. It translates to CASSEPGNQPQHF. Looking up the rest from reference TRBV2 and TRBJ1-5 gives the full variable domain: EPEVTQTPSHQVTQMGQEVILRCVPISNHLYFYWYRQILGQKVEFLVSFYNNEISEKSEIFDDQFSVERPDGSNFTLKIRSTKLEDSAMYFCASSEPGNQPQHFGDGTRLSIL.

The chain carries TRBV7-9 and TRBJ2-3; D is perhaps TRBD2 (5 bases). V was clipped by 3 bases and J by 1 base, with 11 bases between them. CDR3 length: 15 amino acids. Germline values: CDR1 SEHNR, CDR2 FQNEAQ (reference sequence). The CDR3 loop reads CASSFSGYGTDTQYF. CDR3 coding DNA: TGTGCCAGCAGCTTCAGCGGTTACGGCACAGATACGCAGTATTTT.

This clone was observed a handful of times. This chain uses TRBV19 with TRBJ1-5, with 9 bases matching TRBD1. This CDR3 has 16 amino acids. V shed 7 bases, J shed 5 bases, and the junction held 12 bases outside the gene matches. Germline V gene data show CDR1 as LNHDA and CDR2 as SQIVND (reference sequence). CDR3 protein: CASNTRDRAVHQPQHF. The CDR3, as DNA: TGTGCCAGTAACACCCGGGACAGGGCGGTACATCAGCCCCAGCATTTT.

The chain links TRBV27 to TRBJ1-3, with no clear D. Between the trimmed V and J ends, which lost 5 bases and 1 base, there was a span of 15 bases. The germline V gene has CDR1 MNHEY and CDR2 SMNVEV (reference sequence). The CDR3 sequence is 16 residues long. The CDR3 bases are TGTGCCAGCAGTCCTCTCCCGGCGGGATCTGGAAACACCATATATTTT. Residues: CASSPLPAGSGNTIYF.

This chain links TRBV7-3 with TRBJ2-3, with D possibly being TRBD1 (5 bases). The CDR3 has 15 amino acids. Trimming stripped 3 bases from V and 4 bases from J, with 14 bases between. Germline CDR1 is SGHTA and CDR2 is FQGTGA. CDR3 nucleotides: TGTGCCAGCAGCTTCACCCAGGGTTGGGCAGATACGCAGTATTTT. Translation: CASSFTQGWADTQYF.

The chain uses TRBV7-2 and TRBJ1-5; possibly TRBD1 for D (6 bases). From germline, CDR1 is SGHTA and CDR2 FQGNSA. The V end lost 1 base, the J end lost 2 bases, and 6 bases lay between the germline ends. The CDR3 contains 14 residues. CDR3 sequence reads: CASSLGTGNQPQHF. CDR3 nucleotide sequence: TGTGCCAGCAGCTTAGGGACAGGCAATCAGCCCCAGCATTTT.

In this sample, this clone turned up once. The V and J genes are TRBV7-8 and TRBJ2-5, with TRBD1 as a possible D gene (6 bases). The V end lost 5 bases, the J end lost 5 bases, and 18 bases lay between the germline ends. CDR1 and CDR2 from the germline V gene are SGHVS and FQNEAQ. This CDR3 has 15 residues. CDR3 sequence (DNA): TGTGCCAGCAGCCTAAACCAGGGGTATGGTGAGACCCAGTACTTC. Translating gives CASSLNQGYGETQYF.

This clone was recorded once. The genes are TRBV3-1 (or the pseudogene TRBV3-2) and TRBJ1-1; 7 bases line up with TRBD1. The CDR3 is made up of 17 amino acids. Germline CDR1 reads LGHDT; CDR2 reads YNNKEL (reference sequence). The J segment lost 0 bases and the V segment lost 0 bases, leaving 7 bases of the junction unmatched. CDR3: CASSQDQGRGMNTEAFF. The DNA for the CDR3 is TGTGCCAGCAGCCAAGATCAAGGCAGGGGGATGAACACTGAAGCTTTCTTT.

The CDR3 is CASSELAVSTDTQYF. The CDR3 DNA reads as TGTGCCAGCAGTGAGTTAGCAGTAAGCACAGATACGCAGTATTTT. The chain combines TRBV2 with TRBJ2-3; D is unresolved. Deletions cut 3 bases from V and 0 bases from J, with 10 bases between. There are 15 residues in the CDR3. The V gene's germline CDR1 is SNHLY and CDR2 FYNNEI. The full variable domain, rest sourced from reference TRBV2 and TRBJ2-3, is EPEVTQTPSHQVTQMGQEVILRCVPISNHLYFYWYRQILGQKVEFLVSFYNNEISEKSEIFDDQFSVERPDGSNFTLKIRSTKLEDSAMYFCASSELAVSTDTQYFGPGTRLTVL.

The chain carries TRBV5-5 and TRBJ2-2; 8 bases map to TRBD1. Trimming removed 1 base from V and 6 bases from J; junction bases left unmatched: 2. The CDR3 covers 14 residues. In germline, CDR1 is SGHKS, CDR2 YYEKEE (reference sequence). The CDR3 sequence: CASSLQGAAGELFF. The CDR3 DNA reads TGTGCCAGCAGCTTGCAGGGGGCGGCCGGGGAGCTGTTTTTT.

V is TRBV28 and J is TRBJ1-4; D gene uncertain. With 5 bases removed from V and 7 bases from J, the gap between germline ends came to 17 bases. Looked up from germline, CDR1 is MDHEN and CDR2 is SYDVKM. The CDR3 runs 15 residues. The CDR3 DNA sequence: TGTGCCAGCAGTCCCCCAAGTCCCGCGCGTGAAAAACTGTTTTTT. Translating gives CASSPPSPAREKLFF.

The V gene is TRBV28, the J gene TRBJ2-3; the match to TRBD2 covers 8 bases. Germline-derived CDR1 and CDR2 are MDHEN and SYDVKM. V lost 3 bases, J lost 7 bases, and 9 bases stayed unmatched. The CDR3 contains 15 residues. For the CDR3, the DNA is TGTGCCAGCAGTTTGGATAGCGGGGTAAGAAATACGCAGTATTTT. Protein product: CASSLDSGVRNTQYF.

This sequence joins TRBV2 and TRBJ2-2; TRBD2 matches at 7 bases. After removal of 6 bases from V and 7 bases from J, the junction contained 11 bases not matched to a gene. The V gene's germline CDR1 is SNHLY and CDR2 FYNNEI. The CDR3 contains 15 residues. The CDR3 DNA sequence: TGTGCCAGCAGAGGCGCGGGAGAATTGTACGGGGAGCTGTTTTTT. Translating gives CASRGAGELYGELFF. The full variable domain, with the rest looked up from reference TRBV2 and TRBJ2-2, is EPEVTQTPSHQVTQMGQEVILRCVPISNHLYFYWYRQILGQKVEFLVSFYNNEISEKSEIFDDQFSVERPDGSNFTLKIRSTKLEDSAMYFCASRGAGELYGELFFGEGSRLTVL.

The chain uses TRBV19 and TRBJ2-3; 10 nucleotides line up with TRBD1. The CDR3 consists of 18 residues. Unmatched junction bases numbered 14, after V lost 5 bases and J lost 3 bases. CDR1 and CDR2 from the germline V gene are LNHDA and SQIVND (reference sequence). The CDR3 sequence is CASSWSGTGVRETDTQYF. CDR3 DNA: TGTGCCAGTAGTTGGTCCGGGACAGGGGTTCGGGAAACAGATACGCAGTATTTT.

V gene TRBV28 combines with J gene TRBJ1-1; 7 bases align to TRBD1. The germline V gene encodes CDR1 MDHEN and CDR2 SYDVKM. J was trimmed by 5 bases and V by 6 bases; bases with no gene match: 24. CDR3 length equals 19 residues. The CDR3 loop is CASSHKTTGAANLRTEAFF. The CDR3 bases are TGTGCCAGCAGCCATAAAACTACAGGGGCTGCAAATTTGAGGACTGAAGCTTTCTTT.

The chain joins TRBV28 to TRBJ2-2; D is perhaps TRBD2 (6 bases). The germline V gene encodes CDR1 MDHEN and CDR2 SYDVKM. The V gene lost 4 bases and the J gene lost 7 bases, with 19 bases spanning the gap. The CDR3 sequence is 16 residues long. CDR3 DNA: TGTGCCAGCAGTTACGGTTCGGGAGCGGTAATCGGGGAGCTGTTTTTT. Protein: CASSYGSGAVIGELFF.

This rearrangement joins TRBV9 to TRBJ1-5, with D perhaps TRBD1 (6 bases). From germline, CDR1 is SGDLS and CDR2 YYNGEE. Trimming cost V 5 bases and J 5 bases, with 11 bases left between them. CDR3 length: 13 residues. CDR3 coding DNA: TGTGCCAGCAGTGCAGGGGATGATCAGCCCCAGCATTTT. Encoded protein: CASSAGDDQPQHF.

The chain joins TRBV29-1 to TRBJ1-5; no clear D. Germline CDR1 and CDR2: SQVTM and ANQGSEA. The CDR3 is made up of 12 amino acids. Trimming took 5 bases from V and 6 from J, leaving 11 bases between them. CDR3: CSVTEGGQPQHF. The CDR3 bases are TGCAGCGTTACGGAGGGCGGTCAGCCCCAGCATTTT.

In this sample, this clone turned up a few times. The V gene is TRBV5-8, the J gene TRBJ1-6; possibly TRBD1 for D (5 bases). Trimming left V 4 bases short and J 8 bases short, with 10 bases between. The CDR3 runs to 13 residues. Germline CDR1 reads SGHTS; CDR2 reads YDEGEE. The CDR3 loop reads CASSLTADSPLHF. CDR3 coding DNA: TGTGCCAGCAGCCTGACAGCAGATTCACCCCTCCACTTT.

V gene TRBV7-8 combines with J gene TRBJ1-5; D may be TRBD1 (6 bases). V was pared by 1 base and J by 0 bases, with 7 bases between. The CDR3 spans 15 residues. The germline gives CDR1 SGHVS, CDR2 FQNEAQ. The CDR3 spells CASSLGTVSNQPQHF. The CDR3 DNA reads as TGTGCCAGCAGCTTAGGGACAGTTAGCAATCAGCCCCAGCATTTT.

The rearrangement joins TRBV18 to TRBJ1-4; D gene unclear. V lost 5 bases, J lost 2 bases, and 15 bases lay in between. This CDR3 contains 16 residues. Germline CDR1 and CDR2: KGHSH and LQKENI. CDR3 region: CASSTGSSRTNEKLFF. The CDR3 coding sequence is TGTGCCAGCTCAACCGGCAGCTCGAGGACTAATGAAAAACTGTTTTTT.

The V gene is TRBV30, the J gene TRBJ1-2; 7 positions match TRBD1. The germline V gene encodes CDR1 GTSNPN and CDR2 SVGIG (reference sequence). CDR3 size: 14 residues. V dropped 2 bases and J dropped 6; count of bases not matched to a gene: 9. This CDR3 reads CAWSRIGTVDGYTF. In DNA, the CDR3 is TGTGCCTGGAGTCGTATCGGGACAGTAGATGGCTACACCTTC. The full variable domain, completed using reference TRBV30 and TRBJ1-2, is SQTIHQWPATLVQPVGSPLSLECTVEGTSNPNLYWYRQAAGRGLQLLFYSVGIGQISSEVPQNLSASRPQDRQFILSSKKLLLSDSGFYLCAWSRIGTVDGYTFGSGTRLTVV.

Remarks on this clone: The junction departs from the called germline gene at one end, perhaps through a read error. The chain combines TRBV13 with TRBJ2-5; TRBD2 agrees at 8 bases. Germline values: CDR1 PRHDT, CDR2 FYEKMQ (reference sequence). This CDR3 has 16 residues. This CDR3 reads CANSILGREEVETQYF. The CDR3 DNA is TGTGCCAACAGCATCCTTGGGCGGGAGGAGGTCGAGACCCAGTACTTC. The complete variable domain, with remaining parts taken from reference TRBV13 and TRBJ2-5, reads AAGVIQSPRHLIKEKRETATLKCYPIPRHDTVYWYQQGPGQDPQFLISFYEKMQSDKGSIPDRFSAQQFSDYHSELNMSSLELGDSALYFCANSILGREEVETQYFGPGTRLLVL.

V is TRBV30 and J is TRBJ1-2; TRBD1 is a possible D gene (6 bases). The CDR3 consists of 14 residues. The germline CDR1 and CDR2 sequences are GTSNPN and SVGIG (reference sequence). Deletions cut 3 bases from V and 4 bases from J, with 15 bases between. CDR3 sequence: CAWSGRGDVYGYTF. CDR3 DNA: TGTGCCTGGAGCGGGAGGGGGGACGTCTATGGCTACACCTTC.

This chain connects TRBV30 to TRBJ1-5; 8 bases fit TRBD1. The CDR3 covers 14 residues. The V and J ends lost 2 bases and 1 base, in that order; junction bases with no gene match: 1. CDR1 and CDR2 (germline): GTSNPN, SVGIG (reference sequence). The CDR3, as DNA: TGTGCCTGGAGTAACAGGGGGAGCAATCAGCCCCAGCATTTT. Translation gives CAWSNRGSNQPQHF.

The chain is built from TRBV7-9 and TRBJ1-2; 10 bases are shared with TRBD1. The CDR3 totals 14 residues. Germline V gives CDR1 SEHNR, CDR2 FQNEAQ (reference sequence). V shed 5 bases, J shed 2 bases, and the junction held 2 bases outside the gene matches. CDR3 bases: TGTGCCAGCAGCCTGGGACAGGGGAACTATGGCTACACCTTC. Translating it yields CASSLGQGNYGYTF.

V gene TRBV6-5 combines with J gene TRBJ1-1; 7 bases are shared with TRBD1. Germline-derived CDR1 and CDR2 are MNHEY and SVGAGI. The V and J ends lost 6 bases and 1 base, in that order; junction bases with no gene match: 8. CDR3 length equals 15 residues. In DNA form, the CDR3 reads TGTGCCAGCAGGAATACTCGGGACAGGAACACTGAAGCTTTCTTT. Amino acids: CASRNTRDRNTEAFF.

The sample holds one count of this clone. The rearrangement links TRBV28 to TRBJ1-5; no definite D call. The ends were cut back, 6 bases at V and 6 bases at J, with 9 bases in the middle. This CDR3 is built from 12 residues. Per germline, CDR1 MDHEN and CDR2 SYDVKM. In DNA, the CDR3 is TGTGCCAGCAGGCTTCCCGGTCAGCCCCAGCATTTT. It translates to CASRLPGQPQHF. Variable domain in full (rest from reference TRBV28 and TRBJ1-5): DVKVTQSSRYLVKRTGEKVFLECVQDMDHENMFWYRQDPGLGLRLIYFSYDVKMKEKGDIPEGYSVSREKKERFSLILESASTNQTSMYLCASRLPGQPQHFGDGTRLSIL.